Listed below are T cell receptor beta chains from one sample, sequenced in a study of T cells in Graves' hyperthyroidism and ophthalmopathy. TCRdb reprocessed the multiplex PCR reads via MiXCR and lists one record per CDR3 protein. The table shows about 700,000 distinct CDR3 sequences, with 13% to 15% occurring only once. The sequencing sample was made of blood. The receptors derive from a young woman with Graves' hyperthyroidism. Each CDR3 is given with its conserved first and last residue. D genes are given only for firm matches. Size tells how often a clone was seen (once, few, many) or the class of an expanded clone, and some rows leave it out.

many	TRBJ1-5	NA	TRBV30	CAWSPDLTPNQPQHF	TGTGCCTGGTCCCCGGACCTCACCCCCAATCAGCCCCAGCATTTT
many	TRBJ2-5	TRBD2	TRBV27	CASSPGTRKAVGAQYF	TGTGCCAGCAGTCCCGGGACTAGGAAGGCGGTTGGGGCCCAGTACTTC
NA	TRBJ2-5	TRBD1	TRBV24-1	CATSDFATDRDSPETQYF	TGTGCCACCAGTGATTTTGCGACGGACAGGGATTCCCCAGAGACCCAGTACTTC
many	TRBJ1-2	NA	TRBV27	CASITASPVRGYTF	TGTGCCAGCATTACAGCGTCCCCTGTGCGTGGCTACACCTTC
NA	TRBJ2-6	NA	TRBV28	CAILSGGSGANVLTF	TGTGCCATCCTTTCCGGGGGATCCGGGGCCAACGTCCTGACTTTC
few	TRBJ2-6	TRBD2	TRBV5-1	CASSLRLAGISGANVLTF	TGCGCCAGCAGCTTGAGGCTAGCGGGAATCTCTGGGGCCAACGTCCTGACTTTC
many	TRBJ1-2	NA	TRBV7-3	CASSPRQRGANYGYTF	TGTGCCAGCAGCCCACGCCAGCGGGGAGCTAACTATGGCTACACCTTC
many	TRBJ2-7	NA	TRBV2	CASSDFIGQSSYEQYF	TGTGCCAGCAGTGATTTTATTGGACAGAGCTCCTACGAGCAGTACTTC
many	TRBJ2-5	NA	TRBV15	CATSPGRGGAGGTQYF	TGTGCCACCAGCCCAGGGAGAGGCGGGGCAGGCGGGACCCAGTACTTC
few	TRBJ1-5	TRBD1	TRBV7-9	CASSLGPGRGFNQPQHF	TGTGCCAGCAGCTTAGGACCGGGCAGGGGGTTCAATCAGCCCCAGCATTTT
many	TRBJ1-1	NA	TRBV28	CASSFRDTTNTEAFF	TGTGCCAGCAGTTTCCGGGACACCACGAACACTGAAGCTTTCTTT
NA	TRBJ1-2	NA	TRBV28	CASSLLVTGVGYGYTF	TGTGCCAGCAGTTTATTGGTAACGGGAGTGGGCTATGGCTACACCTTC
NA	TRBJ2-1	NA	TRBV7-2	CASSLAGEGGNEQFF	TGTGCCAGCAGCTTAGCGGGAGAAGGGGGCAATGAGCAGTTCTTC
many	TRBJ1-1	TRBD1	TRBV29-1	CSVVEQGGTEAFF	TGCAGCGTTGTAGAACAGGGGGGCACTGAAGCTTTCTTT
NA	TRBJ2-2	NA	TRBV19	CASSIGGEPYLGELFF	TGTGCCAGTAGTATCGGTGGGGAGCCTTACCTTGGGGAGCTGTTTTTT
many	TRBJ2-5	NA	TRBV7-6	CASSSSVGAQETQYF	TGTGCCAGCAGCTCCTCCGTGGGAGCCCAAGAGACCCAGTACTTC
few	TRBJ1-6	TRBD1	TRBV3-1	CASSHLGGSNSPLHF	TGTGCCAGCAGCCACCTAGGGGGCAGCAATTCACCCCTCCACTTT
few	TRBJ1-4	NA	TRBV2	CASSQGIGQLDEKLFF	TGTGCCAGCAGCCAAGGAATCGGACAACTTGATGAAAAACTGTTTTTT
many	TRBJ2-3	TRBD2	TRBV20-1	CSAAGTSTTDTQYF	TGCAGTGCCGCAGGGACTAGTACTACAGATACGCAGTATTTT
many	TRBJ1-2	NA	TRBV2	CASLLHKGRLSYGYTF	TGTGCCAGCTTACTCCATAAGGGACGTCTCAGCTATGGCTACACCTTC
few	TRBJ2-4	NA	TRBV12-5	CASSRTGENIQYF	TGTGCTAGTTCCCGGACCGGGGAAAACATTCAGTACTTC
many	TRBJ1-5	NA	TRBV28	CASSFLQPQHF	TGTGCCAGCAGTTTCTTACAGCCCCAGCATTTT
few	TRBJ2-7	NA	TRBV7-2	CASSLESAVSFGYEQYF	TGTGCCAGCAGCTTAGAATCAGCGGTCTCTTTCGGGTACGAGCAGTACTTC
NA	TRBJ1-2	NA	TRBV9	CASSPQRTGHGYTF	TGTGCCAGCAGCCCTCAGCGTACAGGCCATGGCTACACCTTC
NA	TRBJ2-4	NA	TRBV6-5	CASSYAFHGDIQYF	TGTGCCAGCAGTTACGCCTTCCATGGGGACATTCAGTACTTC
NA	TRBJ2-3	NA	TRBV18	CASSTQGDTQYF	TGTGCCAGCTCAACACAGGGAGATACGCAGTATTTT
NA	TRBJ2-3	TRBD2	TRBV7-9	CASSLALSTSGKDMQYF	TGTGCCAGCAGCTTAGCGCTATCCACTAGCGGGAAAGATATGCAGTATTTT
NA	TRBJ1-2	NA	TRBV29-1	CGVSEGLLYGYTF	TGCGGCGTCTCTGAGGGGCTTCTTTATGGCTACACCTTC
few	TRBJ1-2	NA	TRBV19	CASSMGRPKAGYTF	TGTGCCAGTAGTATGGGTCGTCCAAAGGCCGGCTACACCTTC
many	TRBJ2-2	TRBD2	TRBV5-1	CAGRSGSTGELFF	TGCGCCGGACGAAGCGGGAGCACCGGGGAGCTGTTTTTT
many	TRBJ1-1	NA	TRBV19	CASSQQGSNTEAFF	TGTGCCAGTAGTCAACAGGGAAGTAACACTGAAGCTTTCTTT
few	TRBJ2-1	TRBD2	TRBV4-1	CASSHGTSGPNEQFF	TGCGCCAGCAGCCATGGGACTAGCGGCCCCAATGAGCAGTTCTTC
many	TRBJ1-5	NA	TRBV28	CASSTYQPQHF	TGTGCCAGCAGTACGTATCAGCCCCAGCATTTT
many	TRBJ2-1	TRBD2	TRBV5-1	CASSLLVVEGGRSDEQFF	TGCGCCAGCAGCTTGTTGGTGGTGGAGGGCGGGAGATCCGATGAGCAGTTCTTC
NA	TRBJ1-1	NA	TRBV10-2	CANSESSVGAFF	TGCGCCAACAGTGAGTCGTCGGTAGGGGCTTTCTTT
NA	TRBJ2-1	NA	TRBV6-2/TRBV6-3	CASNHGVYNEQFF	TGTGCCAGCAACCATGGGGTTTACAATGAGCAGTTCTTC
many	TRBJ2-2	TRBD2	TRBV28	CASISRLAGRTGELFF	TGTGCCAGCATTTCACGTCTAGCGGGACGGACCGGGGAGCTGTTTTTT
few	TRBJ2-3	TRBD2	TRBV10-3	CAISESGSGSWADTQYF	TGTGCCATCAGTGAGTCGGGGAGCGGGAGTTGGGCAGATACGCAGTATTTT
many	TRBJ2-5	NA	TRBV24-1	CATSDSWTRETQYF	TGTGCCACCAGTGACTCCTGGACCCGGGAGACCCAGTACTTC
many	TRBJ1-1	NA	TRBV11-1	CASSLARGLNTEAFF	TGTGCCAGCAGCTTAGCGCGGGGATTGAACACTGAAGCTTTCTTT
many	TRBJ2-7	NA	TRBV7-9	CASRLEGYEQYF	TGTGCCAGCAGACTAGAGGGGTACGAGCAGTACTTC
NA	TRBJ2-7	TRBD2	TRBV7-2	CASSLALGLAGYEQYF	TGTGCCAGCAGCTTAGCTCTAGGACTAGCGGGATACGAGCAGTACTTC
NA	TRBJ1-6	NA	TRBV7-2	CASSLGGTNSPLHF	TGTGCCAGCAGCTTGGGGGGTACGAATTCACCCCTCCACTTT
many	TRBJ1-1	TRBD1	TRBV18	CASSPPTTGDRGEAFF	TGTGCCAGCTCACCACCGACGACAGGGGATAGGGGTGAAGCTTTCTTT
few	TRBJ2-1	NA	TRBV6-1	CASRKGGYNEQFF	TGTGCCAGCAGAAAAGGGGGGTACAATGAGCAGTTCTTC
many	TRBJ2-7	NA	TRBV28	CASSFWYDEQYF	TGTGCCAGCAGTTTTTGGTACGACGAGCAGTACTTC
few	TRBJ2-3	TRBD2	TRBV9	CASSVAGSGGGSTDTQYF	TGTGCCAGCAGCGTAGCTGGGAGCGGGGGAGGTAGCACAGATACGCAGTATTTT
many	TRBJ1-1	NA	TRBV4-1	CASSQSGLQAEAFF	TGCGCCAGCAGCCAATCAGGGTTGCAGGCTGAAGCTTTCTTT
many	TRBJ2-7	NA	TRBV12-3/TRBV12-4	CASSRADTTYEQYF	TGTGCCAGCAGTCGAGCGGACACAACCTACGAGCAGTACTTC
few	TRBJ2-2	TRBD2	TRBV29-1	CSVSAGADVGELFF	TGCAGCGTTTCAGCGGGAGCGGACGTCGGGGAGCTGTTTTTT
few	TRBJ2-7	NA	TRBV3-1	CASSPPGTIEQYF	TGTGCCAGCAGCCCGCCCGGGACGATCGAGCAGTACTTC
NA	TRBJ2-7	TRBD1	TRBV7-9	CASSLSTGTGDNEQYF	TGTGCCAGCAGCTTATCCACCGGGACAGGGGACAACGAGCAGTACTTC
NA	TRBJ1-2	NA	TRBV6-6	CASSYSFTTGRSTF	TGTGCCAGCAGTTACTCATTTACTACAGGGAGGAGTACCTTC
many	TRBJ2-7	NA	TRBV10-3	CAISESGTTGEQYF	TGTGCCATCAGTGAGTCGGGGACAACTGGCGAGCAGTACTTC
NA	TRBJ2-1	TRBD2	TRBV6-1	CASSELTSGAMGEQFF	TGTGCCAGCAGTGAATTAACTAGCGGGGCGATGGGGGAGCAGTTCTTC
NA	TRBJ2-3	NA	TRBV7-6	CASSLLLPGTQYF	TGTGCCAGCAGCTTACTTCTGCCTGGTACGCAGTATTTT
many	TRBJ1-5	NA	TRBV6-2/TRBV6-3	CASSRWSNQPQHF	TGTGCCAGCAGTCGTTGGAGCAATCAGCCCCAGCATTTT